The clone carrying this T cell receptor beta chain was seen a few times. Its specificity is unknown. This entry is derived from a study of identical twins. This CDR3 is built from 16 residues. The junction had 5 bases not matched to a gene; V was cut back by 6 bases and J by 0 bases. Study findings and constraints: Models, which agreed with sharing between unrelated individuals, nonetheless underestimated the out-of-frame TCR alpha sharing seen in monozygotic twins.

TCRdb passed the 5' RACE reads through MiXCR, listing each CDR3 protein once. The sample has nearly 900,000 distinct CDR3 sequences, around an eighth seen once. The sample also formed part of further work on yellow fever vaccine responses in identical twins.

Sample: PBMCs. The sequence came from a woman aged 18 to 35 in good health. The chain couples TRBV12-3 or TRBV12-4 to TRBJ2-1; 10 nucleotides agree with TRBD1. CDR3 coding DNA: TGTGCCAGCAGCCGACAGGGGGCTAGCTCCTACAATGAGCAGTTCTTC. Encoded protein: CASSRQGASSYNEQFF.